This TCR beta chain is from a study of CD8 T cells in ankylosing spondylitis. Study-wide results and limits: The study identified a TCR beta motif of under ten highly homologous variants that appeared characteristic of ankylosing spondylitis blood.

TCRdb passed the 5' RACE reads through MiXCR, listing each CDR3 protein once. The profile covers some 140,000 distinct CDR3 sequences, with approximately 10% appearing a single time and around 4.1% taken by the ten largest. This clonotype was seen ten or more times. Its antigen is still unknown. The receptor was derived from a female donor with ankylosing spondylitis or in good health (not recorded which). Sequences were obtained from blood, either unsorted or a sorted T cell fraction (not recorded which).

The chain's CDR3 is CAWSVGYNEQYF. CDR3 bases: TGTGCCTGGAGTGTAGGGTACAACGAGCAGTACTTC. This rearrangement joins TRBV30 to TRBJ2-7; D call uncertain. Germline CDR1 GTSNPN, CDR2 SVGIG (reference sequence). The V and J ends lost 0 bases and 5 bases respectively, with 8 bases between them. The CDR3 runs to 12 residues.